This T cell receptor (beta chain) was found in a study of blood T cell repertoires in COVID-19. The table came from immunoSEQ multiplex PCR; TCRdb's copy has only in-frame clones and leaves some out. The table includes roughly 400,000 clones, 70% to 90% detected once. Each participant's cohort was designated according to participant-reported clinical history. The sample taken for sequencing was PBMCs or T cells enriched from blood (not recorded which). The sequence was collected from a woman between 35 and 50 years old with acute COVID-19.

This CDR3 reads CASSKIAGGRETQYF. The CDR3 coding sequence is TGTGCCAGCAGCAAAATAGCGGGGGGGCGTGAGACCCAGTACTTC. The chain recombines TRBV7-9 with TRBJ2-5, with TRBD2 identical over 11 bases. Unmatched junction bases numbered 7, after V lost 5 bases and J lost 5 bases. The CDR3 loop spans 15 amino acids. CDR1 and CDR2 (germline): SEHNR, FQNEAQ (reference sequence).